The 19 T cell receptor beta chains below were found in one sample sequenced in a study of cytomegalovirus exposure and HLA in healthy donors. Use of 60 Vbeta and 13 Jbeta primers characterized the PCR. The repertoire was sequenced with immunoSEQ multiplex PCR; TCRdb's copy has only in-frame clones and lacks some. The sample carries over 60,000 clones, 75% recorded once. Sample: PBMCs. Source of these receptors: a man between 65 and 79 years old in good health and CMV-seronegative.

This clone was found a few times. This rearrangement joins TRBV4-3 to TRBJ1-1; 8 bases are shared with TRBD1. The CDR3 runs 19 residues. Germline CDR1 and CDR2: LGHNA and YSLEER. With V trimmed by 0 bases and J by 1 base, 13 bases remained unmatched. CDR3 DNA: TGCGCCAGCAGCCAAGAGAGAAACGCTTTGGGGACAGGGAACACTGAAGCTTTCTTT. Translating gives CASSQERNALGTGNTEAFF.

The chain links TRBV19 to TRBJ1-1; 8 nucleotides align to TRBD1. The CDR3 is made up of 17 amino acids. The trim removed 3 bases at V and 6 bases at J, leaving 15 bases unmatched. From germline, CDR1 is LNHDA and CDR2 SQIVND (reference sequence). For the CDR3, the DNA is TGTGCCAGTAGTATTCTGCCAGGGGGCGTTGGCGCCCCTGAAGCTTTCTTT. It codes for CASSILPGGVGAPEAFF.

This chain uses TRBV19 with TRBJ1-1; D is uncertain. Germline V gives CDR1 LNHDA, CDR2 SQIVND (reference sequence). With 7 bases removed from V and 1 base from J, the gap between germline ends came to 7 bases. The CDR3 extends over 12 amino acids. Written as DNA, the CDR3 is TGTGCCAGTAAGTGGCAGAACACTGAAGCTTTCTTT. Residues: CASKWQNTEAFF.

Only a few counts were recorded for this clone. The rearrangement uses TRBV7-9 and TRBJ1-4; tentatively, D is TRBD1 (6 bases). Looked up from germline, CDR1 is SEHNR and CDR2 is FQNEAQ (reference sequence). This CDR3 contains 15 residues. Trimming left V 5 bases short and J 1 base short, with 11 bases between. CDR3 residues: CASSEDRLTNEKLFF. CDR3 nucleotides: TGTGCCAGCAGCGAAGACAGGCTAACTAATGAAAAACTGTTTTTT.

This chain links TRBV11-3 with TRBJ2-1; D might be TRBD1 (6 bases). CDR3 size: 15 residues. Trimming left V 5 bases short and J 7 bases short, with 18 bases between. Germline CDR1 reads SGHNT; CDR2 reads YENEEA. The CDR3: CASSHRTVRLNEQFF. For the CDR3, the DNA is TGTGCCAGCAGCCATAGGACAGTCCGGTTGAATGAGCAGTTCTTC.

The chain recombines TRBV5-5 with TRBJ2-7; the match to TRBD2 covers 7 bases. The CDR3 totals 15 residues. CDR1 and CDR2 (germline): SGHKS, YYEKEE (reference sequence). The V segment lost 0 bases and the J segment 0 bases; nucleotides outside the gene matches: 3. The CDR3 coding sequence is TGTGCCAGCAGCTTGGTGCCGGGGGGCTCCTACGAGCAGTACTTC. Its translation is CASSLVPGGSYEQYF.

The genes are TRBV6-1 and TRBJ2-1, with 9 bases matching TRBD1. CDR3 length equals 15 residues. The ends lost 4 bases at V and 8 bases at J; junction bases unmatched: 9. Germline CDR1 and CDR2: MNHNS and SASEGT. CDR3 loop: CASSGRDRASHEQFF. The CDR3 nucleotides are TGTGCCAGCAGTGGACGGGACAGGGCTTCCCATGAGCAGTTCTTC.

This clone was seen a single time. J is TRBJ1-5 and V is TRBV18, with a possible D match to TRBD1 (6 bases). The CDR3 loop spans 13 amino acids. V was trimmed by 7 bases and J by 6 bases, leaving 13 bases between them. Per the germline V gene, CDR1 is KGHSH and CDR2 is LQKENI. The DNA for the CDR3 is TGTGCCAGCTGCCAGGGGTATGGTCAGCCCCAGCATTTT. Translated: CASCQGYGQPQHF. Together with reference TRBV18 and TRBJ1-5, the CDR3 gives the full variable domain: NAGVMQNPRHLVRRRGQEARLRCSPMKGHSHVYWYRQLPEEGLKFMVYLQKENIIDESGMPKERFSAEFPKEGPSILRIQQVVRGDSAAYFCASCQGYGQPQHFGDGTRLSIL.

The chain carries TRBV4-3 and TRBJ2-1; perhaps TRBD2 as D (5 bases). This CDR3 is 15 amino acids long. Trimming took 6 bases from V and 0 from J, leaving 12 bases between them. Germline V gives CDR1 LGHNA, CDR2 YSLEER. The DNA of the CDR3 is TGCGCCAGCAGTCAAAAACGGGACTCCTACAATGAGCAGTTCTTC. Translating gives CASSQKRDSYNEQFF.

Details on this clone: One end of the junction varies from germline; a read error may be responsible. The chain links TRBV7-7 to TRBJ2-3, with D maybe TRBD2 (7 bases). Looked up from germline, CDR1 is SSHAT and CDR2 is FNYEAQ (reference sequence). There are 15 residues in the CDR3. DNA for the CDR3: TGTGCTAGCAGCTTAGGGGGGGTAGGGACAGATACGCAGTATTTT. Translated, it gives CASSLGGVGTDTQYF.

This chain joins TRBV7-6 and TRBJ2-5, with 8 bases aligning to TRBD2. This CDR3 region has 14 residues. Germline V gene data show CDR1 as SGHVS and CDR2 as FNYEAQ. V gave up 5 bases and J gave up 4 bases; unmatched junction bases: 6. The CDR3 protein is CASSGTRMSETQYF. The DNA for the CDR3 is TGTGCCAGCAGCGGGACTAGGATGTCAGAGACCCAGTACTTC.

This chain uses TRBV5-1 with TRBJ2-7; D is uncertain. The CDR3 loop spans 14 amino acids. The V gene's germline CDR1 is SGHRS and CDR2 YFSETQ. V was trimmed by 0 bases and J by 1 base, leaving 8 bases between them. CDR3 amino acids: CASSLATPSYEQYF. In DNA form, the CDR3 reads TGCGCCAGCAGCTTGGCGACTCCTTCCTACGAGCAGTACTTC.

With regard to this clone: Relative to the germline gene, one junction end is altered; a read error may explain this. DNA for the CDR3: TGTTCCAGCAGCTTAAAGGGCGGGAGTGCCAACGAGCAGTACTTC. Its protein is CSSSLKGGSANEQYF. J is TRBJ2-7 and V is TRBV7-9; 7 bases match TRBD2. The CDR3 spans 15 residues. CDR1 and CDR2 (germline): SEHNR, FQNEAQ (reference sequence).

This clone occurred a few times. The chain combines TRBV6-1 with TRBJ2-1; a possible D gene is TRBD1 (5 bases). The CDR3 length is 12 residues. Trimming stripped 2 bases from V and 6 bases from J, with 5 bases between. CDR1 and CDR2 (germline): MNHNS, SASEGT. The CDR3 reads CASSEQGNEQFF. CDR3 DNA: TGTGCCAGCAGTGAACAGGGCAATGAGCAGTTCTTC.

J is TRBJ1-2 and V is TRBV30; TRBD1 matches 8 bases. This CDR3 is 13 amino acids long. J was trimmed by 7 bases and V by 4 bases; bases with no gene match: 8. Germline V gene sequence: CDR1 GTSNPN, CDR2 SVGIG (reference sequence). Here the CDR3 DNA reads TGTGCCTGGATGGGGAAGGACAGGGCTGGCTACACCTTC. Amino acids: CAWMGKDRAGYTF.

The chain joins TRBV19 to TRBJ1-2; 11 bases line up with TRBD1. In germline, CDR1 is LNHDA, CDR2 SQIVND (reference sequence). V was clipped by 6 bases and J by 6 bases; unmatched bases: 6. This CDR3 has 14 amino acids. The CDR3 nucleotides are TGTGCCAGTAGCTTATGGACAGGGGGCGATGGCTACACCTTC. Residues: CASSLWTGGDGYTF.

The V gene is TRBV5-1, the J gene TRBJ2-3, with 7 bases matching TRBD2. This CDR3 is built from 15 residues. Germline V gene data show CDR1 as SGHRS and CDR2 as YFSETQ. The V segment lost 1 base and the J segment 6 bases; nucleotides outside the gene matches: 8. The CDR3 sequence: CASSLTTSFADTQYF. The CDR3 bases are TGCGCCAGCAGCTTGACGACTAGCTTTGCGGATACGCAGTATTTT.

The V gene is TRBV9, the J gene TRBJ2-7; tentative D call: TRBD1 (5 bases). V lost 0 bases and J 3 bases, leaving 13 bases between the germline ends. Germline CDR1 and CDR2: SGDLS and YYNGEE. The CDR3 length is 15 residues. The CDR3 sequence: CASSVDQGGGYEQYF. The CDR3 nucleotides are TGTGCCAGCAGCGTAGATCAGGGCGGTGGCTACGAGCAGTACTTC.

This clone was seen only a few times. V and J are TRBV7-6 and TRBJ1-1; no firm D call. With 5 bases removed from V and 1 base from J, the gap between germline ends came to 14 bases. This CDR3 is 15 amino acids long. CDR1 is SGHVS and CDR2 is FNYEAQ in the germline V gene. In DNA, the CDR3 is TGTGCCAGCAGCGCCTCAGGCCTTGAGAACACTGAAGCTTTCTTT. Encoded protein: CASSASGLENTEAFF.